These 21 T cell receptor beta chains were all obtained from the same sample, sequenced in a study of cytomegalovirus exposure and HLA in healthy donors. The PCR was carried out with 60 Vbeta primers and 13 Jbeta primers. Clones were sequenced by immunoSEQ multiplex PCR, and TCRdb holds only the in-frame ones, with some missing. The sample holds some 140,000 clones, 73% seen once. Sequenced: PBMCs. Receptors originate from a woman between 40 and 50 years old in good health and CMV-seronegative.

V gene TRBV19 combines with J gene TRBJ1-1, with a possible D match to TRBD1 (6 bases). V was cut by 10 bases and J by 3 bases, with 12 bases left in between. CDR1 and CDR2 (germline): LNHDA, SQIVND (reference sequence). This CDR3 is built from 12 residues. As DNA, the CDR3 is TGTGCCACCGGACAGTTTTACACTGAAGCTTTCTTT. Its protein is CATGQFYTEAFF.

Worth noting for this clone: A junction end diverges from the germline sequence, so it may reflect a read error. V usage is TRBV7-9 and J usage is TRBJ2-1, with TRBD1 matching over 7 bases. Germline V gene lookup returns CDR1 SEHNR and CDR2 FQNEAQ (reference sequence). This CDR3 region has 15 residues. The CDR3 bases are TGTGCCAGCAGTTTAGGGGGCCCTTTATACAATGAGCAGTTCTTC. Residues: CASSLGGPLYNEQFF.

J is TRBJ1-6 and V is TRBV9; D remains unclear. The CDR3 contains 15 residues. Between the trimmed V and J ends, which lost 4 bases and 0 bases, there was a span of 8 bases. Looked up from germline, CDR1 is SGDLS and CDR2 is YYNGEE. The CDR3 DNA is TGTGCCAGCAGCCGAGGTGACTCCTATAATTCACCCCTCCACTTT. Translated: CASSRGDSYNSPLHF.

This clone was seen a handful of times. V is TRBV2 and J is TRBJ2-7, with 10 bases lining up with TRBD1. The length of the CDR3 is 14 residues. The V segment lost 5 bases and the J segment 4 bases; nucleotides outside the gene matches: 5. Per the germline V gene, CDR1 is SNHLY and CDR2 is FYNNEI. The CDR3 protein is CASSWDRGPYEQYV. CDR3 sequence (DNA): TGTGCCAGCAGTTGGGACAGGGGTCCGTACGAGCAGTACGTC.

This clone came up a few times. The V call is TRBV2, the J call TRBJ2-1, with D perhaps TRBD1 (5 bases). Trimming shortened V by 3 bases and J by 9 bases, and 9 bases separated the two germline ends. Germline V gene sequence: CDR1 SNHLY, CDR2 FYNNEI. This CDR3 region has 12 residues. This CDR3 reads CASSDRGGEQFF. The CDR3 DNA reads TGTGCCAGCAGTGATAGGGGCGGTGAGCAGTTCTTC.

The chain combines TRBV11-3 with TRBJ2-2, with D possibly being TRBD1 (5 bases). Trimming left V 6 bases short and J 4 bases short, with 18 bases between. CDR1 is SGHNT and CDR2 is YENEEA in the germline V gene. The CDR3 spans 16 residues. The CDR3 reads CASRLDRYNVTGELFF. DNA for the CDR3: TGTGCCAGCAGACTCGACAGATATAATGTCACCGGGGAGCTGTTTTTT. Combining the CDR3 with reference TRBV11-3 and TRBJ2-2 gives the whole variable domain EAGVVQSPRYKIIEKKQPVAFWCNPISGHNTLYWYLQNLGQGPELLIRYENEEAVDDSQLPKDRFSAERLKGVDSTLKIQPAELGDSAVYLCASRLDRYNVTGELFFGEGSRLTVL.

This chain uses TRBV15 with TRBJ1-4; D is unclear. Trimming stripped 0 bases from V and 3 bases from J, with 8 bases between. The CDR3 sequence is 15 residues long. Germline loops: CDR1 LNHNV, CDR2 YYDKDF (reference sequence). The CDR3 here is CATSRDVGANEKLFF. The DNA of the CDR3 is TGTGCCACCAGCAGAGACGTCGGAGCTAATGAAAAACTGTTTTTT.

Comments on this clone: The same CDR3 also results from other DNA sequences found in this sample. The V call is TRBV11-3, the J call TRBJ2-2, with D perhaps TRBD2 (5 bases). This CDR3 region has 15 residues. Trimming removed 5 bases at V and 4 bases at J, with 14 bases between. Germline V gives CDR1 SGHNT, CDR2 YENEEA. The CDR3 protein is CASSPRTGSTGELFF. In DNA, the CDR3 is TGTGCCAGCAGCCCCCGGACGGGGAGCACCGGGGAGCTGTTTTTT.

This rearrangement joins TRBV29-1 to TRBJ1-2, with unresolved D. Germline assignment: CDR1 SQVTM and CDR2 ANQGSEA. This CDR3 is 12 amino acids long. V lost 3 bases and J lost 6, with 11 bases in between. The CDR3 loop is CSVDSRVNGYTF. The DNA for the CDR3 is TGCAGCGTTGATAGCCGGGTCAATGGCTACACCTTC.

This clone was seen only once. The chain carries TRBV2 and TRBJ2-5; 13 bases agree with TRBD2. The CDR3 sequence is 16 residues long. Looked up from germline, CDR1 is SNHLY and CDR2 is FYNNEI. Trimming removed 5 bases from V and 5 bases from J; junction bases left unmatched: 8. The DNA for the CDR3 is TGTGCCAGCAGTTTAGGACTAGCGGGGGTTTTGGAGACCCAGTACTTC. Amino acid sequence: CASSLGLAGVLETQYF.

J is TRBJ2-2 and V is TRBV28; TRBD2 might be the D (6 bases). Between the trimmed V and J ends, which lost 6 bases and 0 bases, there was a span of 8 bases. Germline values: CDR1 MDHEN, CDR2 SYDVKM. The CDR3 extends over 14 amino acids. CDR3 coding DNA: TGTGCCAGCAGGCGGGGAACGAACACCGGGGAGCTGTTTTTT. It yields the protein CASRRGTNTGELFF. The full variable domain, rest sourced from reference TRBV28 and TRBJ2-2, is DVKVTQSSRYLVKRTGEKVFLECVQDMDHENMFWYRQDPGLGLRLIYFSYDVKMKEKGDIPEGYSVSREKKERFSLILESASTNQTSMYLCASRRGTNTGELFFGEGSRLTVL.

The CDR3 nucleotides are TGTGCCAGCAGTCGCAGCGTGGGGGGGCGAGAGACCCAGTACTTC. Translation: CASSRSVGGRETQYF. The chain employs TRBV28 and TRBJ2-5; TRBD2 might be the D (7 bases). Trimming cost V 5 bases and J 4 bases, with 17 bases left between them. The germline V gene encodes CDR1 MDHEN and CDR2 SYDVKM. The CDR3 runs 15 residues.

This rearrangement joins TRBV7-9 to TRBJ1-6; 7 nucleotides agree with TRBD1. Germline CDR1 reads SEHNR; CDR2 reads FQNEAQ (reference sequence). V was clipped by 4 bases and J by 7 bases; unmatched bases: 7. The CDR3 loop spans 15 amino acids. The CDR3 nucleotides read TGTGCCAGCAGCTCAAGACAGGGCGGGAATTCACCCCTCCACTTT. It translates to CASSSRQGGNSPLHF.

There are a few counts of this clone. V and J are TRBV6-6 and TRBJ1-2; no clear D. V was clipped by 6 bases and J by 0 bases, with 8 bases between them. The CDR3 loop spans 13 amino acids. Germline lookup yields CDR1 MNHNY and CDR2 SVGAGI (reference sequence). The CDR3 DNA sequence: TGTGCCAGCAGGTCGGGATCTAACTATGGCTACACCTTC. It is translated as CASRSGSNYGYTF.

The chain combines TRBV10-3 with TRBJ1-3; tentative D call: TRBD1 (5 bases). V lost 7 bases and J lost 0, with 16 bases in between. The CDR3 spans 16 residues. Germline CDR1 and CDR2: ENHRY and SYGVKD. The CDR3 reads CAITEGATVSGNTIYF. For the CDR3, the DNA is TGTGCCATCACCGAAGGAGCGACAGTCTCTGGAAACACCATATATTTT.

V is TRBV7-9 and J is TRBJ1-1, with D possibly matching TRBD1 (6 bases). There are 13 residues in the CDR3. CDR1 is SEHNR, CDR2 FQNEAQ, per germline (reference sequence). The V end lost 6 bases, the J end lost 1 base, and 9 bases lay between the germline ends. CDR3 in DNA: TGTGCCAGCAGAAACAGGGAGAACACTGAAGCTTTCTTT. Its translation: CASRNRENTEAFF.

V is TRBV29-1 and J is TRBJ1-2; 8 nucleotides agree with TRBD1. Germline-derived CDR1 and CDR2 are SQVTM and ANQGSEA. V was clipped by 6 bases and J by 7 bases; unmatched bases: 10. This CDR3 has 13 residues. The CDR3 nucleotides read TGCAGCGTAGAAATTATAACAGGGGGTGGCTACACCTTC. Its translation is CSVEIITGGGYTF.

The chain has TRBV10-3 and TRBJ1-1, with a weak D call TRBD1 (5 bases). The CDR3 has 13 amino acids. Germline V gene data show CDR1 as ENHRY and CDR2 as SYGVKD. Trimming shortened V by 9 bases and J by 1 base, and 12 bases separated the two germline ends. Here the CDR3 reads CAMATDPNTEAFF. In DNA, the CDR3 is TGTGCCATGGCGACAGATCCGAACACTGAAGCTTTCTTT.

CDR3 loop: CARTSGHTIYF. Here the CDR3 DNA reads TGTGCCAGGACATCAGGGCACACCATATATTTT. This chain links TRBV5-3 with TRBJ1-3, with D tentatively TRBD1 (5 bases). TRBV5-3 is designated an ORF whose function remains uncertain. V lost 8 bases to trimming and J lost 8 bases, with 11 bases between them. The CDR3 covers 11 residues.

The chain recombines TRBV5-5 with TRBJ1-3, with TRBD1 identical over 7 bases. There are 13 residues in the CDR3. V was clipped by 4 bases and J by 4 bases; unmatched bases: 2. Germline CDR1 reads SGHKS; CDR2 reads YYEKEE (reference sequence). Here the CDR3 reads CASSPTGGNTIYF. DNA of the CDR3: TGTGCCAGCAGCCCGACAGGGGGAAACACCATATATTTT.

The count of this clone is one. This chain links TRBV10-2 with TRBJ1-2, with D tentatively TRBD1 (6 bases). CDR1 and CDR2 from the germline V gene are WSHSY and SAAADI. CDR3 length: 13 residues. V shed 4 bases and J shed 7 bases, with 13 bases lying between them. This chain's CDR3 is CASSGTVLSGYTF. The CDR3 bases are TGCGCCAGCAGTGGGACAGTTTTAAGTGGCTACACCTTC.